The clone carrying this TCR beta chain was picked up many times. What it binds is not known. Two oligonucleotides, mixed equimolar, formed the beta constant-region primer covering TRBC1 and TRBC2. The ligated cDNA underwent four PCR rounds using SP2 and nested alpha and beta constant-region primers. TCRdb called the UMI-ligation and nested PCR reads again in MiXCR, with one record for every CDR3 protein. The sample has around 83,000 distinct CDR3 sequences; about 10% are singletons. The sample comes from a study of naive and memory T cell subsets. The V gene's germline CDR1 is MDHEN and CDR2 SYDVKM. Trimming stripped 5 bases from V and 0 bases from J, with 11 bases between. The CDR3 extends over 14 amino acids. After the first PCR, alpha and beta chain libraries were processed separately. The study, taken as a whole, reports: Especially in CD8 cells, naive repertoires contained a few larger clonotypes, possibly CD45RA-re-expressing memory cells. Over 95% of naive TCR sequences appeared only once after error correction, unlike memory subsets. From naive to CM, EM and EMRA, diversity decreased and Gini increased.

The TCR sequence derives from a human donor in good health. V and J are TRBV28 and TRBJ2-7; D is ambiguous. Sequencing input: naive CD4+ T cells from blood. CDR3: CASSGRPTSYEQYF. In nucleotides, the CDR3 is TGTGCCAGCAGTGGACGGCCAACCTCCTACGAGCAGTACTTC.